What follows are 5 T cell receptor beta chains derived from one specimen sequenced in a study of CD8 T cells in ankylosing spondylitis. MiXCR, applied by TCRdb to the 5' RACE reads, yields one record per CDR3 protein. The sample has roughly 240,000 distinct CDR3 sequences, around 32% seen once; the top ten hold roughly 4.2%. The sample taken for sequencing was blood, either unsorted or a sorted T cell fraction (not recorded which). The receptors were gathered from a male donor with ankylosing spondylitis or in good health (not recorded which).

This clonotype has just a few counts. The CDR3, as DNA: TGTGCCAGCAGTGACTCTCCGGGGGGGAGCACAGATACGCAGTATTTT. Its protein product is CASSDSPGGSTDTQYF. V gene TRBV6-4 combines with J gene TRBJ2-3, with TRBD2 matching over 8 bases. Germline V gene sequence: CDR1 MRHNA, CDR2 SNTAGT. Trimming took 0 bases from V and 0 from J; bases not matched to a gene: 2. The CDR3 has 16 amino acids.

In its sample, this clonotype was seen a few times. The chain joins TRBV5-1 to TRBJ2-1; D call uncertain. The germline V gene has CDR1 SGHRS and CDR2 YFSETQ. V gave up 4 bases and J gave up 4 bases, with 3 bases separating them. There are 11 residues in the CDR3. CDR3 sequence reads: CASSIYNEQFF. CDR3 nucleotides: TGCGCCAGCAGCATATACAATGAGCAGTTCTTC. The entire variable domain, with the rest obtained from reference TRBV5-1 and TRBJ2-1, is as follows: KAGVTQTPRYLIKTRGQQVTLSCSPISGHRSVSWYQQTPGQGLQFLFEYFSETQRNKGNFPGRFSGRQFSNSRSEMNVSTLELGDSALYLCASSIYNEQFFGPGTRLTVL.

This CDR3 reads CSARPGGINPSNQPQHF. The CDR3 DNA is TGCAGTGCTAGGCCAGGAGGTATAAATCCGAGCAATCAGCCCCAGCATTTT. V and J are TRBV20-1 and TRBJ1-5; D is undetermined. The V gene lost 3 bases and the J gene lost 1 base, with 19 bases spanning the gap. This CDR3 comprises 17 residues. Germline CDR1 and CDR2: DFQATT and SNEGSKA (reference sequence).

The chain combines TRBV20-1 with TRBJ2-5, with D maybe TRBD2 (7 bases). The germline V and J ends were trimmed by 6 bases and 4 bases, with 18 bases remaining between them. Per germline, CDR1 DFQATT and CDR2 SNEGSKA (reference sequence). There are 14 residues in the CDR3. This CDR3 reads CSAPLGGRTETQYF. CDR3 bases: TGCAGTGCCCCCTTGGGGGGGCGCACAGAGACCCAGTACTTC.

The rearrangement joins TRBV25-1 to TRBJ1-1, with 9 bases fitting TRBD1. Germline-derived CDR1 and CDR2 are MGHDK and SYGVNS. The length of the CDR3 is 14 residues. Trimming took 5 bases from V and 1 from J; bases not matched to a gene: 2. CDR3: CASSTGGRNTEAFF. In nucleotides, the CDR3 is TGTGCCAGCAGTACAGGGGGCCGGAACACTGAAGCTTTCTTT.